This TCR beta chain was captured by sequencing in a study of breast tumors, draining lymph nodes, adjacent tissues. Trimming left V 5 bases short and J 10 bases short, with 14 bases between. The germline V gene encodes CDR1 SGHAT and CDR2 FQNNGV. The CDR3 runs to 12 residues. This clonotype appeared a single time. As yet, its antigen is unknown. Findings of the study overall: Tumor repertoires ranked between lymph nodes and nontumor tissue in diversity, with V and J gene preferences. Most tumor T cells seemingly derive from lymph node, then expand in tumor. The lymph node origin of tumor T cells was framed as consistent with a hypothesis, not demonstrated. Compared with basal-like, luminal-like tumors shared significantly more repertoire with nontumor tissue.

MiXCR, run by TCRdb on the multiplex PCR reads, gives a single entry per CDR3 protein. The sample lists about 47,000 distinct CDR3 sequences, 23% seen once, with more than 6.5% in the top ten. Sequenced: breast tumor tissue. The rearrangement joins TRBV11-2 to TRBJ1-1, with D tentatively TRBD1 (6 bases). The sequence was obtained from a female donor with breast cancer. Some clones in this sample may be carry-over from other donors' samples. CDR3 loop: CASSADRRRAFF. The CDR3 DNA reads TGTGCCAGCAGCGCCGACAGGAGACGAGCTTTCTTT. Complete variable domain (other parts from reference TRBV11-2 and TRBJ1-1): EAGVAQSPRYKIIEKRQSVAFWCNPISGHATLYWYQQILGQGPKLLIQFQNNGVVDDSQLPKDRFSAERLKGVDSTLKIQPAKLEDSAVYLCASSADRRRAFFGQGTRLTVV.